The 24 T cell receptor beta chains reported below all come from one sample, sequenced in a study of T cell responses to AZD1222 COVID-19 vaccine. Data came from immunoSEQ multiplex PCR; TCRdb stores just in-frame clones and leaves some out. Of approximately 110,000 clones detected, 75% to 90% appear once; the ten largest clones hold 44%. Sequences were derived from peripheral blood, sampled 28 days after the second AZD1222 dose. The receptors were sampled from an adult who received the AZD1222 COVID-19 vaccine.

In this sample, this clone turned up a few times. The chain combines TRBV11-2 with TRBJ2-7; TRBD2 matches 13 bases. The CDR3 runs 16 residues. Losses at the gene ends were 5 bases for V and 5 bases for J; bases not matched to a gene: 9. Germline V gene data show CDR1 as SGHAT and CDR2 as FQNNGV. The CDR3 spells CASSLRTSGRGDEQYF. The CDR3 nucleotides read TGTGCCAGCAGCCTCAGGACTAGCGGGAGAGGGGACGAGCAGTACTTC.

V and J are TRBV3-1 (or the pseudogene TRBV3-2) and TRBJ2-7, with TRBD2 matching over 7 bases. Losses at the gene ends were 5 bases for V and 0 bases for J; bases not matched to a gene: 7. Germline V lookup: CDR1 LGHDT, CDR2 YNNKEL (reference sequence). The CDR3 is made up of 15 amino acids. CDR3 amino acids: CASSSSGPSSYEQYF. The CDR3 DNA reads TGTGCCAGCAGCTCTAGCGGCCCCTCCTCCTACGAGCAGTACTTC.

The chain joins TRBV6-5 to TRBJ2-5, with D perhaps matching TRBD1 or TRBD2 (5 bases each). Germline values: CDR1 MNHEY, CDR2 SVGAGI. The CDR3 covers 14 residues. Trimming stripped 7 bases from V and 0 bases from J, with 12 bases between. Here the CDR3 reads CASTQWGNQETQYF. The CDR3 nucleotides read TGTGCCAGCACCCAATGGGGGAACCAAGAGACCCAGTACTTC.

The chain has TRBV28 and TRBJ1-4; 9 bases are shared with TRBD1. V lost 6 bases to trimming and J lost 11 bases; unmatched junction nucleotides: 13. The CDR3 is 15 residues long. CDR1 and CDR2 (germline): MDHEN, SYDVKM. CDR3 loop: CASSPSGQGVDKLFF. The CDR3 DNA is TGTGCCAGCAGCCCGTCGGGACAGGGAGTGGATAAACTGTTTTTT.

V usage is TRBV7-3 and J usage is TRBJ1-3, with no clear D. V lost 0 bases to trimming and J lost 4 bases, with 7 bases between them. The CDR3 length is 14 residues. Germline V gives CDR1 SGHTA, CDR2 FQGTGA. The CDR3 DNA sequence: TGTGCCAGCAGCTTAACGTCGGCCGGAAACACCATATATTTT. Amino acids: CASSLTSAGNTIYF.

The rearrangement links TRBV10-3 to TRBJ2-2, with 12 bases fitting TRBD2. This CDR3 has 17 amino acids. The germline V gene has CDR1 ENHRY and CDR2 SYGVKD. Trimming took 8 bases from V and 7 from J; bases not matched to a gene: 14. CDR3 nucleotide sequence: TGTGCCATCCGGCCCAACAGACTAGCGGGAGTTGACGGGGAGCTGTTTTTT. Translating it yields CAIRPNRLAGVDGELFF.

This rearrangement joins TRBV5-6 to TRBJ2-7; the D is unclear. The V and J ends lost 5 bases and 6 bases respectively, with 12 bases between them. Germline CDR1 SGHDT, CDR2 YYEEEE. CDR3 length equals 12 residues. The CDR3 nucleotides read TGTGCCAGCAGTCTGGGTAGGAGCGAGCAGTACTTC. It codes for CASSLGRSEQYF.

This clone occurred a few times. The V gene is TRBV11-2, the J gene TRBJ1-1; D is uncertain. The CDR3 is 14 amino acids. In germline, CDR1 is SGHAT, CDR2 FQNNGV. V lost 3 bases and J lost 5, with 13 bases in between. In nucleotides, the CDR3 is TGTGCCAGCAGCTTCAGCACAGTGCCGACTGAAGCTTTCTTT. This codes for CASSFSTVPTEAFF.

The CDR3 is CASSTGTGRIPLYGYTF. CDR3 nucleotides: TGTGCCAGCAGTACCGGGACAGGGAGGATCCCACTCTATGGCTACACCTTC. This rearrangement joins TRBV27 to TRBJ1-2; 9 bases match TRBD1. J gave up 4 bases and V 5 bases, and 14 bases lay outside the gene matches. This CDR3 comprises 17 residues. Germline V lookup: CDR1 MNHEY, CDR2 SMNVEV (reference sequence).

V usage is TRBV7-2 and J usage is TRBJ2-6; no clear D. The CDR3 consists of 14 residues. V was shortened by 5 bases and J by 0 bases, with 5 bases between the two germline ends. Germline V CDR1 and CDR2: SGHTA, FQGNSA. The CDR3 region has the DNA TGTGCCAGCAGCACCTACTCTGGGGCCAACGTCCTGACTTTC. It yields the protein CASSTYSGANVLTF.

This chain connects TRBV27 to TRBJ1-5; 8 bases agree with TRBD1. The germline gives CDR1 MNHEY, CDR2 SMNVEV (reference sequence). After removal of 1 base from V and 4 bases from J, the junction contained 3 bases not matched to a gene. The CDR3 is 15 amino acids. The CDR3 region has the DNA TGTGCCAGCAGTTTATACTACAGGGGGAATCAGCCCCAGCATTTT. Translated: CASSLYYRGNQPQHF.

The CDR3 sequence: CASSPGTGTEAFF. The CDR3 DNA sequence: TGTGCCAGCTCACCCGGGACAGGCACTGAAGCTTTCTTT. The V and J genes are TRBV18 and TRBJ1-1, with 8 bases identical to TRBD1. Germline V gene sequence: CDR1 KGHSH, CDR2 LQKENI. The CDR3 consists of 13 residues. The trim removed 3 bases at V and 4 bases at J, leaving 1 base unmatched.

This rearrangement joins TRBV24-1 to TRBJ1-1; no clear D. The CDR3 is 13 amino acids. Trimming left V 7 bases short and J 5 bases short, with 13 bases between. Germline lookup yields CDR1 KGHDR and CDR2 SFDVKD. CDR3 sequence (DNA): TGTGCCACCAGGGGCACGGAAGGGACTGAAGCTTTCTTT. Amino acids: CATRGTEGTEAFF.

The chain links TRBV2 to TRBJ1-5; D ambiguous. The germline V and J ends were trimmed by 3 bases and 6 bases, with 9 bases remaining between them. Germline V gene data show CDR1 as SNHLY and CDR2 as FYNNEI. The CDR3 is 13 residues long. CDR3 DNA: TGTGCCAGCAGTGACAGGTTAATTCAGCCCCAGCATTTT. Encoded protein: CASSDRLIQPQHF.

The CDR3 bases are TGCGCCAGCAGCTTGGATCCGGGATCCACAGATACGCAGTATTTT. This encodes CASSLDPGSTDTQYF. This chain links TRBV5-1 with TRBJ2-3; tentatively, D is TRBD2 (5 bases). In germline, CDR1 is SGHRS, CDR2 YFSETQ. The CDR3 sequence is 15 residues long. Trimming took 0 bases from V and 2 from J, leaving 10 bases between them.

The CDR3: CASSTSTGVGTEAFF. The CDR3 coding sequence is TGTGCCAGTAGTACTTCTACAGGGGTGGGGACTGAAGCTTTCTTT. V usage is TRBV19 and J usage is TRBJ1-1; 7 positions match TRBD1. Trimming at V came to 4 bases and at J to 5 bases, leaving 10 bases not matched to a gene. Germline V gives CDR1 LNHDA, CDR2 SQIVND (reference sequence). This CDR3 is built from 15 residues.

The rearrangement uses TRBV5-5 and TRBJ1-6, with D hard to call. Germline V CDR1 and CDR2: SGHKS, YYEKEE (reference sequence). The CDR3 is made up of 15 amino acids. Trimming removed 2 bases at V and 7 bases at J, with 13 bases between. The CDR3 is CASSLILSPNSPLHF. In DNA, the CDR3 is TGTGCCAGCAGCTTAATTCTCAGTCCCAATTCACCCCTCCACTTT.

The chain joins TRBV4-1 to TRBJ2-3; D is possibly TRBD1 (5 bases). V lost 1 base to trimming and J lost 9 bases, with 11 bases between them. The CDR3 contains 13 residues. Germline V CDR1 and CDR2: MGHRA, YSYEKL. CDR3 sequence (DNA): TGCGCCAGCAGCCAAGTCCCCAGGGAAACGCAGTATTTT. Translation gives CASSQVPRETQYF.

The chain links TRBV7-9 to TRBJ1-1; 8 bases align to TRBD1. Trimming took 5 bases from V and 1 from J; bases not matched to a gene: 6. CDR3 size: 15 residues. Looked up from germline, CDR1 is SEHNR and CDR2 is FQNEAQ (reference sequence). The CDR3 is CASSQGGTGNTEAFF. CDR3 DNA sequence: TGTGCCAGCAGCCAGGGGGGGACAGGGAACACTGAAGCTTTCTTT.

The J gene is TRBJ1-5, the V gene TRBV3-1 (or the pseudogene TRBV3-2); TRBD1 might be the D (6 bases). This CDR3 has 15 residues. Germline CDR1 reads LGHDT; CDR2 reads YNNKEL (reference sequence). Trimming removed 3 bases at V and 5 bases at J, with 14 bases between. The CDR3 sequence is CASSQAGVVDQPQHF. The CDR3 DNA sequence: TGTGCCAGCAGCCAGGCAGGGGTGGTCGATCAGCCCCAGCATTTT.

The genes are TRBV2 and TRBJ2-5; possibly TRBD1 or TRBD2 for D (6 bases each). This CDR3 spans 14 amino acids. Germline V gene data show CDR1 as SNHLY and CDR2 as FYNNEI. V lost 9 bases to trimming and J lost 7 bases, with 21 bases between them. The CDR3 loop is CASRKGGMRGTQYF. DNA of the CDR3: TGTGCCAGTCGTAAGGGGGGCATGAGGGGGACCCAGTACTTC.

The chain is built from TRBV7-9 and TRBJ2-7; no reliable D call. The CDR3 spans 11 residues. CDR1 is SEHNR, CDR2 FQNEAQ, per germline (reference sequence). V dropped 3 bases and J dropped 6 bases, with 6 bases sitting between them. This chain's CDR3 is CASSLFSEQYF. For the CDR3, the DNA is TGTGCCAGCAGCTTGTTCTCCGAGCAGTACTTC.

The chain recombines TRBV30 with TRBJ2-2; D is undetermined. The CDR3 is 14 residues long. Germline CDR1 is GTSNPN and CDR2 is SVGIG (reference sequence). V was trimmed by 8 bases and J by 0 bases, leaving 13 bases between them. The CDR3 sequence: CARKVLANTGELFF. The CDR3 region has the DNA TGTGCCCGGAAGGTGCTTGCGAACACCGGGGAGCTGTTTTTT.

CDR3 nucleotide sequence: TGTGCCAGCAGCTTAGAGGGCAGGGGGCGGGGGCCCCAGCATTTT. Amino acids: CASSLEGRGRGPQHF. V usage is TRBV7-2 and J usage is TRBJ1-5; TRBD1 matches 8 bases. Germline assignment: CDR1 SGHTA and CDR2 FQGNSA. The CDR3 totals 15 residues. Trimming took 1 base from V and 9 from J; bases not matched to a gene: 8.